This T cell receptor beta chain was recorded in a study of blood T cell repertoires in COVID-19. Study as a whole: The United States, Italy and Spain provided the acute and convalescent COVID-19 samples.

Sequencing used immunoSEQ multiplex PCR; TCRdb keeps in-frame clones, though not all of them. The sample shows some 110,000 clones, more than 75% of them seen only once. The CDR3 loop spans 17 amino acids. V shed 6 bases, J shed 4 bases, and the junction held 14 bases outside the gene matches. This chain links TRBV5-3 with TRBJ1-3; 9 positions agree with TRBD1. TRBV5-3 is an open reading frame, and its role is uncertain. The source is a man between 65 and 85 years old with acute or convalescent COVID-19. Sequences were obtained from peripheral blood. DNA for the CDR3: TGTGCCAGAACCTACCCGGACAGGGGATTGGAAGGAAACACCATATATTTT. Protein: CARTYPDRGLEGNTIYF.